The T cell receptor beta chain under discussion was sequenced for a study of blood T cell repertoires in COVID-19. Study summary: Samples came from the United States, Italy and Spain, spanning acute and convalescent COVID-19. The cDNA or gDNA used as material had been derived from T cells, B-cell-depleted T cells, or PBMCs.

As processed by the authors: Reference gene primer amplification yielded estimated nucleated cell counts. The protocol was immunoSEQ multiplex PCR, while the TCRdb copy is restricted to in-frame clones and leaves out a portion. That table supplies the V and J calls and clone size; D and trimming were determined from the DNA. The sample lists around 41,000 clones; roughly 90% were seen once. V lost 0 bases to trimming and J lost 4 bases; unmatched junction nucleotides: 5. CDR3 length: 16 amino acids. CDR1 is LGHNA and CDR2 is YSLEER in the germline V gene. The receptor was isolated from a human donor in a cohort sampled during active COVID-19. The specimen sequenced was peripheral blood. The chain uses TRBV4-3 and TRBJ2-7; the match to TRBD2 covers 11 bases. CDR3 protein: CASSQESSGRSYEQYF. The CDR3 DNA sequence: TGCGCCAGCAGCCAAGAATCTAGCGGGAGGTCGTACGAGCAGTACTTC.